This TCR beta chain is drawn from a study of molecular identifiers for immune sequencing clone quantification. In its sample, this clonotype was seen a few times. CD8+CD4-CCR7+CD45RA+ sorting gave the naive CD8 T cells. Generation of bulk TCR libraries relied on previously described methods and listed TCR primers. MiXCR, run by TCRdb on the PCR reads, gives a single entry per CDR3 protein. The sample holds about 510,000 distinct CDR3 sequences, over 20% seen once. The ends lost 3 bases at V and 1 base at J; junction bases unmatched: 8. This CDR3 has 17 residues. Germline V lookup: CDR1 LGHDT, CDR2 YNNKEL (reference sequence).

Sequencing was carried out using naive CD8+ T cells from blood, with Jurkat cell RNA spiked in. Subset specified: FACS-sorted CD8+CD4-CCR7+CD45RA+ naive T cells. This receptor was taken from a human donor in good health. Some libraries in this study had Jurkat cell RNA spiked in. The chain combines TRBV3-1 with TRBJ2-4, with TRBD2 matching 8 bases. The CDR3 spells CASSHAGSGSAKNIQYF. In DNA, the CDR3 is TGTGCCAGCAGCCACGCTGGCAGCGGGAGTGCCAAAAACATTCAGTACTTC. Drawing the rest from reference TRBV3-1 and TRBJ2-4, the complete variable domain is DTAVSQTPKYLVTQMGNDKSIKCEQNLGHDTMYWYKQDSKKFLKIMFSYNNKELIINETVPNRFSPKSPDKAHLNLHINSLELGDSAVYFCASSHAGSGSAKNIQYFGAGTRLSVL.